The clone carrying this T cell receptor (beta chain) was observed many times. Its antigen remains unknown. The data are from a study of human T cells and chemical hapten exposure. Study summary: Slight volume differences across pooled libraries mainly accounted for varying per-sample TCR yields. Study-level findings and limits: DPC sensitization left the count of TCRs above 1 in 1000 unchanged.

This CDR3 is 14 amino acids long. V was shortened by 6 bases and J by 4 bases, with 14 bases between the two germline ends. CDR1 is MNHEY, CDR2 SVGAGI, per germline. Individual cDNA molecules (in the library) carried attached unique molecular identifiers. TCRdb processed the RACE reads anew with MiXCR; each CDR3 protein has one entry. The top ten clones hold about 1.5% of a sample with roughly 80,000 distinct CDR3 sequences, about 9.2% of them seen once. Time point: healthy volunteer bleed at 6 weeks. Unfractionated whole blood was the source from which total RNA was extracted. Specimen: whole blood. V is TRBV6-5 and J is TRBJ2-3; D is perhaps TRBD1 or TRBD2 (6 bases each). The TCR originated in a female donor in good health. Some clones in this sample may be carry-over from other donors' samples. The CDR3 DNA reads as TGTGCCAGCAGAAACCCGGGGGCGGCAGATACGCAGTATTTT. Translated, it gives CASRNPGAADTQYF.